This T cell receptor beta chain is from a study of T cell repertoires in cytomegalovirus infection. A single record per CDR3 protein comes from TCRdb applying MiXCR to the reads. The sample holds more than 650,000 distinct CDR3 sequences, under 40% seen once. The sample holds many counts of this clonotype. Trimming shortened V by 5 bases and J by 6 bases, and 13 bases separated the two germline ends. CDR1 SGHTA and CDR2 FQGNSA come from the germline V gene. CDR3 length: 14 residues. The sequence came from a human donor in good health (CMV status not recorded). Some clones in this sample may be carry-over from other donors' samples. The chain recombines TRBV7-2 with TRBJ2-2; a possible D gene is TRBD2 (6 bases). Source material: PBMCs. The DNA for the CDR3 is TGTGCCAGCAGCCGTGGGGGGACCCCCGGGGAGCTGTTTTTT. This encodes CASSRGGTPGELFF.